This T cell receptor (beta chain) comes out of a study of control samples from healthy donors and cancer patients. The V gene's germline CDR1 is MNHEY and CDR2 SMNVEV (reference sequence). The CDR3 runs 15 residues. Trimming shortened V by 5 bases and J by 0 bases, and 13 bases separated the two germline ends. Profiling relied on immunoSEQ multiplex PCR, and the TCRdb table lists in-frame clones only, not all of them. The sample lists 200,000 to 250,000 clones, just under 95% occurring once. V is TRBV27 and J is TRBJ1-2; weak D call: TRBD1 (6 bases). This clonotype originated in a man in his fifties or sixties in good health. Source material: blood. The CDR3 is CASSLTRTANYGYTF. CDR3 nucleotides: TGTGCCAGCAGTCTAACCCGGACAGCTAACTATGGCTACACCTTC.